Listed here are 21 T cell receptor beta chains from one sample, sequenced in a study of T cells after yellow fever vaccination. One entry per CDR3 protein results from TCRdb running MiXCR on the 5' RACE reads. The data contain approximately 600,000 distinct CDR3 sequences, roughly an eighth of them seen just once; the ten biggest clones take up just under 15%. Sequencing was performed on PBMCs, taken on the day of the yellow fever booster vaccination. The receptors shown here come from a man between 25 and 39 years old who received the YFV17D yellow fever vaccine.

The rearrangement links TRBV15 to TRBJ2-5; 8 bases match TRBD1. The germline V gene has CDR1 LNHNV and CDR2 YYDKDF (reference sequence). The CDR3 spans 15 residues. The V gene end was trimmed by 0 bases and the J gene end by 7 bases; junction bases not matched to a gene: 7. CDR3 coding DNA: TGTGCCACCAGCAGAGAGGCAGGGGGCATGGGGACCCAGTACTTC. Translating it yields CATSREAGGMGTQYF.

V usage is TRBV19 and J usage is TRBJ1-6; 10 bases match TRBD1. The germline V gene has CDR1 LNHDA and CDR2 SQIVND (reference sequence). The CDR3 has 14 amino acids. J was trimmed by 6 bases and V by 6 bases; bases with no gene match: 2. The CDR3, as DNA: TGTGCCAGTAGATGGGACAGGGGTAATTCACCCCTCCACTTT. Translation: CASRWDRGNSPLHF.

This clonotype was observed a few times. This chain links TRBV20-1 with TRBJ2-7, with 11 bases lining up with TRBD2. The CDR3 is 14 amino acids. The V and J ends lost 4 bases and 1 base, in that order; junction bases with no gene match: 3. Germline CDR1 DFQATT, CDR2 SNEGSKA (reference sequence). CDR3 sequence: CSATRLAGSYEQYF. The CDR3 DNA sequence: TGCAGTGCTACCCGACTAGCGGGGTCCTACGAGCAGTACTTC.

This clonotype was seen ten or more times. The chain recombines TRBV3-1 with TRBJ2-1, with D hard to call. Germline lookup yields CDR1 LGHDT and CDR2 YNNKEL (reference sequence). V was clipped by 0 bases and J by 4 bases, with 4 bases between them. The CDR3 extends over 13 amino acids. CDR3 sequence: CASSQDAYNEQFF. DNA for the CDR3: TGTGCCAGCAGCCAAGATGCGTACAATGAGCAGTTCTTC.

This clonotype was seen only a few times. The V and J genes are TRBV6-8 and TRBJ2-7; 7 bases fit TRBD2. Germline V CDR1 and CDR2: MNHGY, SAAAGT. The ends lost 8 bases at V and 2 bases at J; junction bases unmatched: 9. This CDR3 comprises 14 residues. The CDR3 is CASEELADTYEQYF. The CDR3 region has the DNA TGTGCCAGCGAGGAGCTAGCGGATACCTACGAGCAGTACTTC.

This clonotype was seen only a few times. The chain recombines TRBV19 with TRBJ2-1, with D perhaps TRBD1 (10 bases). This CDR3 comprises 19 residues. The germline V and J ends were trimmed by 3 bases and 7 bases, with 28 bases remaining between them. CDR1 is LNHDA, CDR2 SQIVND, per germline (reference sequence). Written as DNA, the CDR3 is TGTGCCAGTAGTATCTGGACAGGGGGGCTGGGACTAGCAAAGAATGAGCAGTTCTTC. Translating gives CASSIWTGGLGLAKNEQFF.

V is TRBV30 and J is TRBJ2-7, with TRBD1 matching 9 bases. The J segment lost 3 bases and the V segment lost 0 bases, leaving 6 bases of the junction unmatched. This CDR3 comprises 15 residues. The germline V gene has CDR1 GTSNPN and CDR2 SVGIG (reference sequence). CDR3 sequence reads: CAWSVIGQGNYEQYF. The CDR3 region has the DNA TGTGCCTGGAGTGTAATAGGACAGGGGAACTACGAGCAGTACTTC.

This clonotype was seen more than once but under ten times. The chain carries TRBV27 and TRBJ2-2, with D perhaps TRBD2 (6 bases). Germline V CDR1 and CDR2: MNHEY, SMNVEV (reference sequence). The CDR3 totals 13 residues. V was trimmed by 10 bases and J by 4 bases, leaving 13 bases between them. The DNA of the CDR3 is TGTGCCACCCGCGGACTAACCACCGGGGAGCTGTTTTTT. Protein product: CATRGLTTGELFF.

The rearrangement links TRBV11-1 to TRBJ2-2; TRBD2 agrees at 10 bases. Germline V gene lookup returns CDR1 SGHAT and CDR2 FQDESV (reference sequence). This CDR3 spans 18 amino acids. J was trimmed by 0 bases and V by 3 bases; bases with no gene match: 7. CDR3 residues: CASSFGVAGGPNTGELFF. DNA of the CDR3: TGTGCCAGCAGCTTCGGAGTAGCGGGAGGACCGAACACCGGGGAGCTGTTTTTT.

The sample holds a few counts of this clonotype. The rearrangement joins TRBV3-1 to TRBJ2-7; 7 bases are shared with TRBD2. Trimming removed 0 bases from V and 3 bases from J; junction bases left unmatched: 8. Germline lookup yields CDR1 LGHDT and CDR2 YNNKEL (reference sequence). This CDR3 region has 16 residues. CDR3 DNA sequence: TGTGCCAGCAGCCAAGACGGCGGGAGATGGGTCTACGAGCAGTACTTC. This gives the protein CASSQDGGRWVYEQYF.

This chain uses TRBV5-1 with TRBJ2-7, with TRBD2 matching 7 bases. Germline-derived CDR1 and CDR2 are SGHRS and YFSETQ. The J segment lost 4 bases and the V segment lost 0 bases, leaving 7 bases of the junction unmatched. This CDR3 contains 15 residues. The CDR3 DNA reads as TGCGCCAGCAGCTTGGTTCTAGCGGAAAATTACGAGCAGTACTTC. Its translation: CASSLVLAENYEQYF.

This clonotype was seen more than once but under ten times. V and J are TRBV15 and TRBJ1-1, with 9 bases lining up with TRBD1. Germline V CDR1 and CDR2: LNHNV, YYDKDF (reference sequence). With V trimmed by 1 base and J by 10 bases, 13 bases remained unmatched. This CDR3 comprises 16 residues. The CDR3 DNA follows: TGTGCCACCAGCAGAGTGGGGGGACAGGGAGACGTGCGAGCTTTCTTT. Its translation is CATSRVGGQGDVRAFF.

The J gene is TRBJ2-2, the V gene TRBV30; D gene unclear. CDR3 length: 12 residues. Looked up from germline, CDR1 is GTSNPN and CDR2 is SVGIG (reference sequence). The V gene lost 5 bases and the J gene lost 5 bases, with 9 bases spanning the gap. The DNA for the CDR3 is TGTGCCTGGGGATGGGGTACCGGGGAGCTGTTTTTT. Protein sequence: CAWGWGTGELFF. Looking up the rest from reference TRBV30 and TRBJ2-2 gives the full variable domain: SQTIHQWPATLVQPVGSPLSLECTVEGTSNPNLYWYRQAAGRGLQLLFYSVGIGQISSEVPQNLSASRPQDRQFILSSKKLLLSDSGFYLCAWGWGTGELFFGEGSRLTVL.

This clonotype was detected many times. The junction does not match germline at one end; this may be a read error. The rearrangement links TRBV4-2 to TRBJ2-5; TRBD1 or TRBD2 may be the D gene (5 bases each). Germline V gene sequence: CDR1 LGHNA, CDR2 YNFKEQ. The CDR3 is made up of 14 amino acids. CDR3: CASSQVGGQETQYF. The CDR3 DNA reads TGCGCCAGCAGCCAAGTTGGGGGCCAAGAGACCCAGTACTTC.

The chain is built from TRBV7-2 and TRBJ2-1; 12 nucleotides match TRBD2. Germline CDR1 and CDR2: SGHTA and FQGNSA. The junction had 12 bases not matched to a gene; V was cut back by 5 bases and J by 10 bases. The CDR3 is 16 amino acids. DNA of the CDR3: TGTGCCAGCAGCCCTGGACTAGCGGGAAGAGCGGAAGAGCAGTTCTTC. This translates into CASSPGLAGRAEEQFF.

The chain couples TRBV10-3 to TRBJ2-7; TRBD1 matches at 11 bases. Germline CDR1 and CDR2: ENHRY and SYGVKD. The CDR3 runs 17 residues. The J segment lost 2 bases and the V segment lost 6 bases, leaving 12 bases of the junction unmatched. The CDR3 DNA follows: TGTGCCATCAGCGGGACAGGGGGTACAGAACAAGCCTACGAGCAGTACTTC. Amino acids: CAISGTGGTEQAYEQYF.

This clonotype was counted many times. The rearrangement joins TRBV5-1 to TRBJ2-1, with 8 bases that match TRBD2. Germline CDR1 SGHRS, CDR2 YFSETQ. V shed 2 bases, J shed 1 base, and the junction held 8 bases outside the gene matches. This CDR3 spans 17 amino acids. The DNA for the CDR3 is TGCGCCAGCAGCTTCCTTGGACTAGCCGGATCCTACAATGAGCAGTTCTTC. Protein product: CASSFLGLAGSYNEQFF.

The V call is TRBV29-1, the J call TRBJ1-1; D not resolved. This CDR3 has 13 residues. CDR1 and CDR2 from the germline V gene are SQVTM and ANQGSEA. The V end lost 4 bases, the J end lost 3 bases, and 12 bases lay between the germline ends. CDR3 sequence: CSVGIGLDTEAFF. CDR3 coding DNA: TGCAGCGTTGGCATAGGGCTGGACACTGAAGCTTTCTTT. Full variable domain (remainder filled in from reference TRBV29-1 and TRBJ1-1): SAVISQKPSRDICQRGTSLTIQCQVDSQVTMMFWYRQQPGQSLTLIATANQGSEATYESGFVIDKFPISRPNLTFSTLTVSNMSPEDSSIYLCSVGIGLDTEAFFGQGTRLTVV.

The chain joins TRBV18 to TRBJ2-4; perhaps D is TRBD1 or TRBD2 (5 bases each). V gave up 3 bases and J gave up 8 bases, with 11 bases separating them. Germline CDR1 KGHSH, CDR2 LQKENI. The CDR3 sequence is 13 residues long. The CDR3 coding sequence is TGTGCCAGCTCACCGACAGACGGGGACATTCAGTACTTC. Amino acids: CASSPTDGDIQYF. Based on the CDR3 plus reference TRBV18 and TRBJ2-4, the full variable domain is NAGVMQNPRHLVRRRGQEARLRCSPMKGHSHVYWYRQLPEEGLKFMVYLQKENIIDESGMPKERFSAEFPKEGPSILRIQQVVRGDSAAYFCASSPTDGDIQYFGAGTRLSVL.

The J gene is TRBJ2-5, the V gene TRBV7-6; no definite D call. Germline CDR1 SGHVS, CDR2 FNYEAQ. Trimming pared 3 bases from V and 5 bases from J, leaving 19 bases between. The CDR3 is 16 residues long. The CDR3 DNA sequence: TGTGCCAGCAGCTTGGGTGGCAGCCCATATGGGGAGACCCAGTACTTC. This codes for CASSLGGSPYGETQYF.

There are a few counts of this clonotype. The CDR3 is CASLVGGRGGVKNIQYF. The CDR3 DNA sequence: TGTGCCAGTCTCGTTGGCGGGAGAGGGGGGGTCAAAAACATTCAGTACTTC. The chain recombines TRBV6-1 with TRBJ2-4; tentative D call: TRBD2 (7 bases). The CDR3 is 17 residues long. The V end lost 9 bases, the J end lost 3 bases, and 24 bases lay between the germline ends. Per germline, CDR1 MNHNS and CDR2 SASEGT.